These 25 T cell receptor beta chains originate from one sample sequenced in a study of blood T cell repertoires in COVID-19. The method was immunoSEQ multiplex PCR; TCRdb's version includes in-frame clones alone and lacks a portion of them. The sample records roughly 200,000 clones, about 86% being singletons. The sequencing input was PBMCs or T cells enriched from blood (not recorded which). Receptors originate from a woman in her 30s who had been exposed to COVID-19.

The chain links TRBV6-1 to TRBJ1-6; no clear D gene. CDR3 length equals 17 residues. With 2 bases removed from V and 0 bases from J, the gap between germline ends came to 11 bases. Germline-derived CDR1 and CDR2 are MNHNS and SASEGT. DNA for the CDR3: TGTGCCAGCAGTGAAAGAGGGCCGAGCTCCTATAATTCACCCCTCCACTTT. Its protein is CASSERGPSSYNSPLHF.

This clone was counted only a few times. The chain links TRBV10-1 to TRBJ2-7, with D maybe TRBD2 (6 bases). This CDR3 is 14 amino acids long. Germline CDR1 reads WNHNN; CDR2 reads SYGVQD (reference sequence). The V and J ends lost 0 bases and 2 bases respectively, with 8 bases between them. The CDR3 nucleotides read TGCGCCAGCAGTGAGTCGGGGGGTCCCTACGAGCAGTACTTC. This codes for CASSESGGPYEQYF.

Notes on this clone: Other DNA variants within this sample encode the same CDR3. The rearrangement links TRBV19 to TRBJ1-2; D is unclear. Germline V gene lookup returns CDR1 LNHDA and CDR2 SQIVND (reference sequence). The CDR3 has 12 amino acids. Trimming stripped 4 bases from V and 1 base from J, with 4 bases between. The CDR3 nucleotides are TGTGCCAGTAGTACACTTAACTATGGCTACACCTTC. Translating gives CASSTLNYGYTF.

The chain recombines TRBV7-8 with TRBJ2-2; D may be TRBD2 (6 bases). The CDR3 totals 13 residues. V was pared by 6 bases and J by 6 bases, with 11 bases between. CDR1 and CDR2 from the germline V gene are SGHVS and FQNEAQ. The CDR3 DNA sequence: TGTGCCAGCAGACAACTAGCTTCCGGGGAGCTGTTTTTT. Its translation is CASRQLASGELFF. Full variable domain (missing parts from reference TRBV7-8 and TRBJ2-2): GAGVSQSPRYKVAKRGQDVALRCDPISGHVSLFWYQQALGQGPEFLTYFQNEAQLDKSGLPSDRFFAERPEGSVSTLKIQRTQQEDSAVYLCASRQLASGELFFGEGSRLTVL.

In nucleotides, the CDR3 is TGCGCCAGCAGCTTGGAGGGACAGGGGGCCGATGGCTACACCTTC. This gives the protein CASSLEGQGADGYTF. The chain employs TRBV5-1 and TRBJ1-2; 12 bases match TRBD1. Germline assignment: CDR1 SGHRS and CDR2 YFSETQ. The CDR3 is 15 residues long. V lost 0 bases, J lost 6 bases, and 3 bases stayed unmatched.

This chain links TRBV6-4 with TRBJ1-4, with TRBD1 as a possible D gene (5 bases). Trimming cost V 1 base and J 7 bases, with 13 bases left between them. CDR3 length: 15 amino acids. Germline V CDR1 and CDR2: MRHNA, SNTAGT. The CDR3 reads CASSDYWQGGEKLFF. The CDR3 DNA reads TGTGCCAGCAGTGACTACTGGCAGGGTGGTGAAAAACTGTTTTTT.

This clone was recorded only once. CDR3 DNA: TGTGCCAGCAGCTTAGGGGAGTCCTTCGGCTACACCTTC. This translates into CASSLGESFGYTF. V gene TRBV7-9 combines with J gene TRBJ1-2, with D unresolved. The V gene lost 1 base and the J gene lost 8 bases, with 11 bases spanning the gap. The CDR3 length is 13 residues. Germline CDR1 SEHNR, CDR2 FQNEAQ (reference sequence).

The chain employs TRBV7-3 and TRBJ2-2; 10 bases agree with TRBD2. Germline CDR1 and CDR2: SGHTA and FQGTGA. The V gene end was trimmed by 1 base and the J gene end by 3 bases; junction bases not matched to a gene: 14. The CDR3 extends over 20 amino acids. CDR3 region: CASSLKASGGSVRDTGELFF. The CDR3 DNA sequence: TGTGCCAGCAGCTTAAAGGCTAGCGGGGGCTCCGTCCGGGACACCGGGGAGCTGTTTTTT.

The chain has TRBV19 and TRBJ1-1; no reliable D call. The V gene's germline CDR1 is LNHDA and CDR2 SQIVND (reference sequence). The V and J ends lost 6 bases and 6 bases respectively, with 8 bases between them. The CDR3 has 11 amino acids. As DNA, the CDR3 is TGTGCCAGTAGCGTAGAGGCTGAAGCTTTCTTT. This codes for CASSVEAEAFF.

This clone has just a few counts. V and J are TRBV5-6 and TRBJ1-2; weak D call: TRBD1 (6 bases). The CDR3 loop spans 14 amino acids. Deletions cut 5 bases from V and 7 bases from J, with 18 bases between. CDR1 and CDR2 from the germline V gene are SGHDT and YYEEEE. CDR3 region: CASSSGVSTSGYTF. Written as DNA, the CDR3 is TGTGCCAGCAGTTCAGGGGTTTCCACATCTGGCTACACCTTC.

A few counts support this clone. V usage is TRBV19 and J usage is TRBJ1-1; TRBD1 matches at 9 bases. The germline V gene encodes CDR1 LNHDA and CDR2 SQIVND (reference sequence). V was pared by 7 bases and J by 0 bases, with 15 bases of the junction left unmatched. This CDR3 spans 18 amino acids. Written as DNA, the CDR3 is TGTGCCAGTATTCATCCGAAGGACAGGGGTCGGATGAACACTGAAGCTTTCTTT. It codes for CASIHPKDRGRMNTEAFF.

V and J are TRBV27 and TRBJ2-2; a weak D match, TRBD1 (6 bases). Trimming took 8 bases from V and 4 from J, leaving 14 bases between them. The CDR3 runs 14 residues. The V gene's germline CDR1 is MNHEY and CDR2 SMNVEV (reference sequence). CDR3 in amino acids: CASPRGGCTGELFF. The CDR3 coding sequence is TGTGCCAGCCCTAGAGGGGGTTGCACCGGGGAGCTGTTTTTT.

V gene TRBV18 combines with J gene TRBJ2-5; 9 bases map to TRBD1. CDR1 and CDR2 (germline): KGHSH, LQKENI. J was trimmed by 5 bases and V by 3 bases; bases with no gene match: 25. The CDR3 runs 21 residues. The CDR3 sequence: CASSPGTGTKAVEERSETQYF. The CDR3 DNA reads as TGTGCCAGCTCACCTGGGACAGGGACCAAAGCCGTCGAGGAACGGTCCGAGACCCAGTACTTC.

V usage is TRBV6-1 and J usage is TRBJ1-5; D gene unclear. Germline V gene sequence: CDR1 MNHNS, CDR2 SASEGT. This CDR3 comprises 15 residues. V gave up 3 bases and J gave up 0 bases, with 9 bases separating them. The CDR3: CASSERWYSNQPQHF. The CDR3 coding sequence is TGTGCCAGCAGTGAGAGGTGGTATAGCAATCAGCCCCAGCATTTT.

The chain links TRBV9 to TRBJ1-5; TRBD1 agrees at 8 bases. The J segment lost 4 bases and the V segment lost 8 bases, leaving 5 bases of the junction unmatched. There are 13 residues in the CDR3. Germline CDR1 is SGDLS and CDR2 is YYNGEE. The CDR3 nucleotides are TGTGCCAGTGGACAGGGATTGAATCAGCCCCAGCATTTT. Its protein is CASGQGLNQPQHF.

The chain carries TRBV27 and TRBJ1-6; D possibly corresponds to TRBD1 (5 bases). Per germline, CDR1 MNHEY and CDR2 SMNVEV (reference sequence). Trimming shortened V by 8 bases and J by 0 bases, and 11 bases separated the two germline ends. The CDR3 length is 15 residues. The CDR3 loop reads CASHSGGSYNSPLHF. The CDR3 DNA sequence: TGTGCCAGCCATTCGGGGGGCTCCTATAATTCACCCCTCCACTTT.

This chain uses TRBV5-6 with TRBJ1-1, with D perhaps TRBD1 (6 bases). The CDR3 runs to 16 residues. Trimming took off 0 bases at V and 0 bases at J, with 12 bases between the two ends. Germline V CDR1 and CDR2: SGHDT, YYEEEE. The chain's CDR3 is CASSLVTRGMNTEAFF. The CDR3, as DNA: TGTGCCAGCAGCTTGGTAACGAGGGGGATGAACACTGAAGCTTTCTTT.

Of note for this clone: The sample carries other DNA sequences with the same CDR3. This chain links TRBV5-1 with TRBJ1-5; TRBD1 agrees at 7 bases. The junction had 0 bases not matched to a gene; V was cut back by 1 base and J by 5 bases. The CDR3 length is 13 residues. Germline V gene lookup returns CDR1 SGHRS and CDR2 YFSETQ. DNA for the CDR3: TGCGCCAGCAGCTTGACAGGGGATCAGCCCCAGCATTTT. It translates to CASSLTGDQPQHF.

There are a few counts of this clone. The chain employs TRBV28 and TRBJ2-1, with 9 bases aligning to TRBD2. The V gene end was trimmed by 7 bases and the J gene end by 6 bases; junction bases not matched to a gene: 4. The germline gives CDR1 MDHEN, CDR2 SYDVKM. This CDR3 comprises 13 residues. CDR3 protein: CASIAGGVNEQFF. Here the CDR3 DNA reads TGTGCCAGCATTGCGGGGGGGGTCAATGAGCAGTTCTTC.

CDR3 in DNA: TGTGCCAGCAGCTTGTTGGGGGCATCGGGGGGCTACACCTTC. Translated, it gives CASSLLGASGGYTF. The genes are TRBV27 and TRBJ1-2; D may be TRBD1 (6 bases). V gave up 6 bases and J gave up 8 bases, with 19 bases separating them. The germline gives CDR1 MNHEY, CDR2 SMNVEV (reference sequence). The CDR3 is 14 amino acids.

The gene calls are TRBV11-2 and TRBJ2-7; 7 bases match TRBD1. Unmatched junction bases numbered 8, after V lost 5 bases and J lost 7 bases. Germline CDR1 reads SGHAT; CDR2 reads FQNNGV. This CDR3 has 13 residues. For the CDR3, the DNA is TGTGCCAGCAGCCGTGGGACAGACCTAGAGCAGTACTTC. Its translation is CASSRGTDLEQYF.

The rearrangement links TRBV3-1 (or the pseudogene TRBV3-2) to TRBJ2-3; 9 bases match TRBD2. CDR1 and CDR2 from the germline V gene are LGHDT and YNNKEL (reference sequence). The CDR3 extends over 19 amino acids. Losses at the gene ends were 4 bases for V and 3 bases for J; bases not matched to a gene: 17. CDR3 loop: CASSLVSAGGRPPTDTQYF. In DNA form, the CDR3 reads TGTGCCAGCAGCCTAGTGTCTGCGGGGGGGCGTCCCCCGACAGATACGCAGTATTTT.

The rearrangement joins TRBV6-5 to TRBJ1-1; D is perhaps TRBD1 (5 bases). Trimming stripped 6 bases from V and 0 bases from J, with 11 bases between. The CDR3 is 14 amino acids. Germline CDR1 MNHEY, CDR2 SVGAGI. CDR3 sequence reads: CASRDRQMNTEAFF. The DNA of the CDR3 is TGTGCCAGCAGGGATAGACAGATGAACACTGAAGCTTTCTTT.

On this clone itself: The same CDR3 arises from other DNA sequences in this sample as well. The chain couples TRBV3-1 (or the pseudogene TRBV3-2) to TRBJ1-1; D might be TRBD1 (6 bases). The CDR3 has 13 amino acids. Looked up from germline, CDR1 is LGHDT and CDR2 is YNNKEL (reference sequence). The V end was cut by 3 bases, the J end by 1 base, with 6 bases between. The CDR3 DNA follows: TGTGCCAGCAGCCACAGGGGGAACACTGAAGCTTTCTTT. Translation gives CASSHRGNTEAFF.

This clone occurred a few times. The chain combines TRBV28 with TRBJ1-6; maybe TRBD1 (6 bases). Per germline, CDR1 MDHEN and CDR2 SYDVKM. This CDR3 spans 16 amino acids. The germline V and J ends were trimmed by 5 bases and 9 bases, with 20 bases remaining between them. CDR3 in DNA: TGTGCCAGCAGTCAACCCCTAGGGACCAGGGGTTCACCCCTCCACTTT. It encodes CASSQPLGTRGSPLHF.